This T cell receptor (beta chain) was captured by sequencing in a study of tumor and adjacent non-tumor tissue in lung cancer. Study-level information: The patients, around 9 men and several women, were roughly 30 to 85 with stage I to III disease.

Three rounds of nested PCR, following a modified ARM-PCR protocol, produced the TCRbeta library. TCRdb independently ran MiXCR on the multiplex PCR reads; one entry per CDR3 protein. The data contain 110,000 or so distinct CDR3 sequences, over 55% of them seen just once; the ten biggest clones take up around 20%. V was trimmed by 1 base and J by 1 base, leaving 10 bases between them. The germline CDR1 and CDR2 sequences are SGHAT and FQNNGV. CDR3 length equals 15 residues. The template was RNA from unsorted bulk tissue. The normal lung tissue was taken more than 3 cm from the tumor edge. In this sample, this clonotype is large.

J is TRBJ2-5 and V is TRBV11-2; D perhaps matches TRBD2 (5 bases). The material sequenced was distant non-tumor lung tissue. The TCR sequence derives from a man aged 60 to 75 with non-small cell lung cancer. CDR3 DNA: TGTGCCAGCAGCTTAGGAGGGTCGGTCCAAGAGACCCAGTACTTC. This translates into CASSLGGSVQETQYF.